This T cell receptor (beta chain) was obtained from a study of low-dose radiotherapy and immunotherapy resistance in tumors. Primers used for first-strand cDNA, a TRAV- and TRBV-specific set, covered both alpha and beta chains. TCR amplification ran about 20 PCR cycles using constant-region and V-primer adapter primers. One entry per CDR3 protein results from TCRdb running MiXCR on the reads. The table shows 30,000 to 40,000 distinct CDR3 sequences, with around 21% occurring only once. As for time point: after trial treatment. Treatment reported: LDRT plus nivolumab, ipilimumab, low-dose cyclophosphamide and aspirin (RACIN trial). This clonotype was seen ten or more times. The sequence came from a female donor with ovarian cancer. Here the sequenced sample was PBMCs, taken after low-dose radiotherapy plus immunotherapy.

The CDR3 DNA reads TGTGCCAGCAGACTCTGGACAGAACGCACAGATACGCAGTATTTT. Protein: CASRLWTERTDTQYF. The chain recombines TRBV12-3 or TRBV12-4 with TRBJ2-3, with D possibly being TRBD1 (6 bases). V gave up 6 bases and J gave up 1 base, with 14 bases separating them. This CDR3 spans 15 amino acids.